The 22 T cell receptor beta chains below were found in one sample sequenced in a study of T cell changes during pregnancy in multiple sclerosis. Some clones are missing from TCRdb's copy, which holds only in-frame ones; the method was immunoSEQ multiplex PCR. Of some 64,000 clones listed, approximately 90% were seen once; the top ten hold 0.89%. This specimen consisted of peripheral blood, obtained in the first trimester of pregnancy. These receptors were taken from a female donor in good health, enrolled as a control in a pregnancy study.

This clone was seen just once. This rearrangement joins TRBV19 to TRBJ2-7; 13 positions match TRBD2. CDR1 is LNHDA, CDR2 SQIVND, per germline (reference sequence). CDR3 length: 18 amino acids. V lost 4 bases to trimming and J lost 7 bases; unmatched junction nucleotides: 16. Here the CDR3 reads CASSKRLAGGTEGREQYF. The CDR3 DNA reads TGTGCCAGTAGTAAACGACTAGCGGGGGGAACGGAAGGGCGGGAGCAGTACTTC.

This clone was observed once. The chain links TRBV7-8 to TRBJ2-2, with D perhaps matching TRBD2 (5 bases). Trimming took 5 bases from V and 4 from J, leaving 11 bases between them. The CDR3 contains 14 residues. Germline values: CDR1 SGHVS, CDR2 FQNEAQ. CDR3 sequence: CASSRARGTGELFF. Written as DNA, the CDR3 is TGTGCCAGCAGCCGAGCTCGGGGCACCGGGGAGCTGTTTTTT. Looking up the rest from reference TRBV7-8 and TRBJ2-2 gives the full variable domain: GAGVSQSPRYKVAKRGQDVALRCDPISGHVSLFWYQQALGQGPEFLTYFQNEAQLDKSGLPSDRFFAERPEGSVSTLKIQRTQQEDSAVYLCASSRARGTGELFFGEGSRLTVL.

The chain joins TRBV27 to TRBJ1-2, with no clear D. Between the trimmed V and J ends, which lost 10 bases and 8 bases, there was a span of 17 bases. CDR1 is MNHEY and CDR2 is SMNVEV in the germline V gene (reference sequence). This CDR3 has 12 amino acids. Here the CDR3 reads CATHTGRGGYTF. In DNA, the CDR3 is TGTGCCACCCACACCGGACGCGGGGGCTACACCTTC.

This chain joins TRBV25-1 and TRBJ1-5; a weak D match, TRBD1 (5 bases). CDR1 and CDR2 from the germline V gene are MGHDK and SYGVNS. The CDR3 loop spans 14 amino acids. V was trimmed by 0 bases and J by 7 bases, leaving 10 bases between them. CDR3 in DNA: TGTGCCAGCAGTGAATACAGGGAGGACCAGCCCCAGCATTTT. Encoded protein: CASSEYREDQPQHF.

The chain combines TRBV7-3 with TRBJ1-1; no clear D. Germline assignment: CDR1 SGHTA and CDR2 FQGTGA. The CDR3 has 13 residues. V was pared by 1 base and J by 3 bases, with 6 bases between. The CDR3 reads CASSLMSDTEAFF. In DNA form, the CDR3 reads TGTGCCAGCAGCTTAATGTCCGACACTGAAGCTTTCTTT.

In this sample, this clone turned up a few times. The V and J genes are TRBV25-1 and TRBJ1-6; TRBD1 might be the D (6 bases). Looked up from germline, CDR1 is MGHDK and CDR2 is SYGVNS. Trimming took off 6 bases at V and 10 bases at J, with 16 bases between the two ends. The CDR3 is 14 residues long. The chain's CDR3 is CASSVGGHRSPLHF. CDR3 in DNA: TGTGCCAGCAGCGTCGGGGGGCATCGGTCACCCCTCCACTTT.

This chain connects TRBV11-2 to TRBJ1-2; 7 bases agree with TRBD1. The V gene end was trimmed by 0 bases and the J gene end by 1 base; junction bases not matched to a gene: 11. Germline CDR1 is SGHAT and CDR2 is FQNNGV. The CDR3 has 18 residues. The CDR3 spells CASSLDQQQGIFNYGYTF. In DNA form, the CDR3 reads TGTGCCAGCAGCTTAGATCAGCAACAGGGGATCTTTAACTATGGCTACACCTTC.

CDR3 nucleotides: TGTGCCAGTAGTAGGCAGGGGGGATTCGATGGCTACACCTTC. It translates to CASSRQGGFDGYTF. The chain couples TRBV19 to TRBJ1-2; 7 positions agree with TRBD1. The CDR3 contains 14 residues. The V gene's germline CDR1 is LNHDA and CDR2 SQIVND (reference sequence). Trimming at V came to 4 bases and at J to 6 bases, leaving 8 bases not matched to a gene.

The V and J genes are TRBV5-4 and TRBJ2-2; 9 positions match TRBD1. The CDR3 has 14 amino acids. CDR1 is SGHNT, CDR2 YYREEE, per germline (reference sequence). J lost 7 bases, V lost 5 bases, and 6 bases had no gene match. The DNA of the CDR3 is TGTGCCAGCAGACCACAGGGGGCGGTCGGGGAGCTGTTTTTT. Its protein is CASRPQGAVGELFF.

The V call is TRBV7-3, the J call TRBJ1-6; possibly TRBD1 for D (5 bases). The germline V gene has CDR1 SGHTA and CDR2 FQGTGA. This CDR3 has 15 residues. Deletions cut 2 bases from V and 2 bases from J, with 7 bases between. CDR3 amino acids: CASSLGGTYNSPLHF. CDR3 coding DNA: TGTGCCAGCAGCTTAGGGGGGACCTATAATTCACCCCTCCACTTT.

V usage is TRBV4-1 and J usage is TRBJ2-3, with 12 bases that match TRBD2. This CDR3 comprises 17 residues. Germline loops: CDR1 MGHRA, CDR2 YSYEKL. V trimming: 0 bases; J trimming: 3 bases; junction bases outside the gene matches: 4. Here the CDR3 DNA reads TGCGCCAGCAGCCAAGATGGGACTAGCGGGCTGACAGATACGCAGTATTTT. It is translated as CASSQDGTSGLTDTQYF.

The chain couples TRBV11-1 to TRBJ2-2; 9 bases match TRBD2. V was clipped by 5 bases and J by 3 bases; unmatched bases: 7. The CDR3 contains 16 residues. Germline CDR1 reads SGHAT; CDR2 reads FQDESV (reference sequence). This chain's CDR3 is CASSPQSGGYTGELFF. As DNA, the CDR3 is TGTGCCAGCAGCCCCCAAAGCGGGGGGTACACCGGGGAGCTGTTTTTT.

This sequence joins TRBV10-3 and TRBJ1-1; D is ambiguous. The CDR3 has 14 amino acids. Germline V lookup: CDR1 ENHRY, CDR2 SYGVKD. V lost 8 bases and J lost 2, with 15 bases in between. DNA for the CDR3: TGTGCCATCTCTACCTCCACCGAAAACACTGAAGCTTTCTTT. Translating gives CAISTSTENTEAFF.

In nucleotides, the CDR3 is TGTGCCAGCAGCTTAGACAGGGTGAACACTGAAGCTTTCTTT. Protein: CASSLDRVNTEAFF. The chain carries TRBV7-3 and TRBJ1-1; 7 positions agree with TRBD1. The length of the CDR3 is 14 residues. V lost 2 bases, J lost 0 bases, and 0 bases stayed unmatched. Per germline, CDR1 SGHTA and CDR2 FQGTGA.

The chain employs TRBV4-1 and TRBJ1-4, with D tentatively TRBD1 (5 bases). Trimming took 4 bases from V and 2 from J, leaving 11 bases between them. The CDR3 has 15 amino acids. Germline CDR1 and CDR2: MGHRA and YSYEKL. CDR3 DNA sequence: TGCGCCAGCAGCCGGACACAAGGGACTAATGAAAAACTGTTTTTT. Translating gives CASSRTQGTNEKLFF.

This chain links TRBV7-9 with TRBJ1-5, with no clear D. The germline V and J ends were trimmed by 3 bases and 7 bases, with 13 bases remaining between them. The length of the CDR3 is 14 residues. Germline V gives CDR1 SEHNR, CDR2 FQNEAQ (reference sequence). CDR3 coding DNA: TGTGCCAGCAGCTTTATGGGAGTGGGCCAGCCCCAGCATTTT. Its translation is CASSFMGVGQPQHF. Combining the CDR3 with reference TRBV7-9 and TRBJ1-5 gives the whole variable domain DTGVSQNPRHKITKRGQNVTFRCDPISEHNRLYWYRQTLGQGPEFLTYFQNEAQLEKSRLLSDRFSAERPKGSFSTLEIQRTEQGDSAMYLCASSFMGVGQPQHFGDGTRLSIL.

The rearrangement joins TRBV18 to TRBJ1-5; 11 bases agree with TRBD1. CDR1 is KGHSH, CDR2 LQKENI, per germline. Losses at the gene ends were 7 bases for V and 10 bases for J; bases not matched to a gene: 6. There are 13 residues in the CDR3. For the CDR3, the DNA is TGTGCCAGCTGCCCGGACAGGGGGCAACCCCAGCATTTT. This translates into CASCPDRGQPQHF. Together with reference TRBV18 and TRBJ1-5, the CDR3 gives the full variable domain: NAGVMQNPRHLVRRRGQEARLRCSPMKGHSHVYWYRQLPEEGLKFMVYLQKENIIDESGMPKERFSAEFPKEGPSILRIQQVVRGDSAAYFCASCPDRGQPQHFGDGTRLSIL.

The J gene is TRBJ1-2, the V gene TRBV9, with TRBD1 as a possible D gene (5 bases). V lost 4 bases and J lost 4, with 14 bases in between. The CDR3 totals 14 residues. Germline loops: CDR1 SGDLS, CDR2 YYNGEE. As DNA, the CDR3 is TGTGCCAGCAGCCCGGGGGAACAGATCTATGGCTACACCTTC. Its translation is CASSPGEQIYGYTF.

The chain carries TRBV6-5 and TRBJ2-7; 14 bases are shared with TRBD2. This CDR3 spans 14 amino acids. The V segment lost 6 bases and the J segment 6 bases; nucleotides outside the gene matches: 4. Germline CDR1 and CDR2: MNHEY and SVGAGI. The CDR3 DNA is TGTGCCAGCAGCCCCGGACTAGCGGGGGGCGAGCAGTACTTC. Translation: CASSPGLAGGEQYF.

The chain is built from TRBV27 and TRBJ1-6; D is uncertain. Deletions cut 0 bases from V and 4 bases from J, with 10 bases between. CDR3 length: 16 amino acids. Germline values: CDR1 MNHEY, CDR2 SMNVEV (reference sequence). The CDR3 reads CASSLSAGRYNSPLHF. Written as DNA, the CDR3 is TGTGCCAGCAGTTTATCGGCAGGAAGATATAATTCACCCCTCCACTTT.

The J gene is TRBJ1-2, the V gene TRBV30; D uncertain. V was trimmed by 0 bases and J by 7 bases, leaving 9 bases between them. The germline V gene encodes CDR1 GTSNPN and CDR2 SVGIG (reference sequence). CDR3 size: 12 residues. The CDR3 DNA is TGTGCCTGGAGTGTATACCGCGGTGGCTACACCTTC. Translating gives CAWSVYRGGYTF.

This sequence joins TRBV7-8 and TRBJ2-1, with D possibly being TRBD2 (6 bases). V lost 1 base to trimming and J lost 1 base, with 17 bases between them. CDR3 length equals 18 residues. In germline, CDR1 is SGHVS, CDR2 FQNEAQ. CDR3 nucleotides: TGTGCCAGCAGCTTAGTTTCTAGCGCACGAAGATCCTACAATGAGCAGTTCTTC. Its translation: CASSLVSSARRSYNEQFF.